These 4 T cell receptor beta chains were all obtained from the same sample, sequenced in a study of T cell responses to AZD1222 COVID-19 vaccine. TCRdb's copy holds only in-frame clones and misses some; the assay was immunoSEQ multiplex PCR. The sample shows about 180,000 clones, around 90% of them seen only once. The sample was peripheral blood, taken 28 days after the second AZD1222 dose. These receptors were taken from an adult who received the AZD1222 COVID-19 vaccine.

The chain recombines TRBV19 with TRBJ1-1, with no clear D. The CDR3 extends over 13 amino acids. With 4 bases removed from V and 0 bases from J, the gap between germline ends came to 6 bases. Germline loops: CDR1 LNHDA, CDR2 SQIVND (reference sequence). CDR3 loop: CASSTSMNTEAFF. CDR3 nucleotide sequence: TGTGCCAGTAGTACCAGCATGAACACTGAAGCTTTCTTT.

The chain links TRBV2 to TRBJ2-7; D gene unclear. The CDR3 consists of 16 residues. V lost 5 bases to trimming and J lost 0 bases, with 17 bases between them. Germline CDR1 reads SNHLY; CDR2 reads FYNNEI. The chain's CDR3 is CASSPGFAENSYEQYF. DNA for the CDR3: TGTGCCAGCAGTCCCGGGTTTGCGGAAAACTCCTACGAGCAGTACTTC.

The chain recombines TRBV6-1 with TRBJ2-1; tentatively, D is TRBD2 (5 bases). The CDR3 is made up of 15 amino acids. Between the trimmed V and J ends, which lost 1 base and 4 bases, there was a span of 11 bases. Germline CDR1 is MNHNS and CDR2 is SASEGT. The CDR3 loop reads CASSEVRLAYNEQFF. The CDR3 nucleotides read TGTGCCAGCAGTGAAGTTCGGCTAGCTTACAATGAGCAGTTCTTC.

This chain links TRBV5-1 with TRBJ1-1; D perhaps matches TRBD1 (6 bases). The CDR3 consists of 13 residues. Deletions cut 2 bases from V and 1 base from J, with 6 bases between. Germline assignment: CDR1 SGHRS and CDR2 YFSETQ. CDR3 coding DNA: TGCGCCAGCAGCTTCAGGGGGAACACTGAAGCTTTCTTT. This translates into CASSFRGNTEAFF.